This T cell receptor beta chain was recovered during a study of T cell responses to AZD1222 COVID-19 vaccine. For this clone: Antigen unknown.

TCRdb keeps only in-frame clones here, not all; method: immunoSEQ multiplex PCR. This sample has about 97,000 clones, with roughly 87% found just once. Study results and limitations: As reported, nearly half of all spike-specific TCRs target variant regions that are unmutated.

Germline V CDR1 and CDR2: SEHNR, FQNEAQ (reference sequence). Deletions cut 5 bases from V and 6 bases from J, with 17 bases between. The length of the CDR3 is 14 residues. The specimen was peripheral blood, collected on day 0 of AZD1222 vaccination. This chain uses TRBV7-9 with TRBJ2-7; D is uncertain. This clonotype originated in an adult in good health. CDR3 sequence: CASSEVVGLGEQYF. The CDR3 nucleotides are TGTGCCAGCAGCGAAGTGGTAGGGCTGGGCGAGCAGTACTTC.